These T cell receptor beta chains were read from a single sample in a study of cytomegalovirus exposure and HLA in healthy donors. Clones were read by immunoSEQ multiplex PCR, and TCRdb kept only the in-frame ones, dropping some. The data show some 180,000 clones, 75% to 85% seen once. Sequenced material: PBMCs. The receptors derive from a woman in her fifties or sixties in good health and CMV-seropositive. Both conserved end residues are trimmed from each CDR3. The order of the fields is V gene, CDR3 protein.

TRBV9	ASSVIGGSRGSTGELF
TRBV4-3	ASSQEDRDYGYT
TRBV7-3	ASSSREGAEAF
TRBV7-3	ASSLFDRAANTEAF
TRBV30	AWSNLAGEFGSPLH
TRBV6-6	ASSYPAGSDGYT
TRBV19	ASSPTGAYRIGQY
TRBV14	ASSQRQSNSPLH
TRBV7-3	ASSPRGTGRNYEQY
TRBV19	ASSIAGQLYGYT
TRBV7-6	ASSLAPQGASYPSSYEQY
TRBV4-3	ASSPQTPGQGYNEQF
TRBV28	ASSPGGVGYEQY
TRBV6-1	ASSGQGSKESPLH
TRBV5-1	ASSLRREGYNEQF
TRBV7-2	ASSFGSGRPPYEQY
TRBV28	ASSGTNQAYEQY
TRBV27	ASSYQGRYNEQF
TRBV19	ASSPGTGVFTEAF
TRBV30	AWSLLAAGELF
TRBV15	ATSRDRGMGQPQH
TRBV18	ASSPQGQGVSGNTIY
TRBV5-4	ASSLASGGYTEAF
TRBV30	AWSADRPFYT
TRBV10-2	ASSVIEGGEQF
TRBV5-1	ASSLAPGGRYNEQF
TRBV18	ASSPGTGGRNEQF
TRBV5-4	ASSRMGQGDTGELF